Each of the 7 T cell receptor beta chains below was sequenced from the same sample in a study of blood T cell repertoires in COVID-19. Profiling relied on immunoSEQ multiplex PCR, and the TCRdb table lists in-frame clones only, not all of them. The repertoire holds more than 140,000 clones, 84% seen once, with 7.2% in the top ten. Sequencing was done on a sample of peripheral blood. These receptors originate from a woman aged 50 to 65 in a cohort sampled during active or convalescent COVID-19.

The chain couples TRBV11-1 to TRBJ2-1; 11 nucleotides align to TRBD2. This CDR3 spans 16 amino acids. Germline trimming cut 5 bases from V and 8 bases from J; bases unmatched to any gene: 11. Germline CDR1 SGHAT, CDR2 FQDESV (reference sequence). In DNA form, the CDR3 reads TGTGCCAGCAGCCTCGATAGTAGCGGGGGGGTCCATGAGCAGTTCTTC. Protein product: CASSLDSSGGVHEQFF.

The chain joins TRBV5-1 to TRBJ2-1; a weak D match, TRBD2 (6 bases). This CDR3 is built from 13 residues. V lost 0 bases and J 8 bases, leaving 9 bases between the germline ends. Germline values: CDR1 SGHRS, CDR2 YFSETQ. CDR3 nucleotide sequence: TGCGCCAGCAGCTTGGGAGGGGACTATGAGCAGTTCTTC. This codes for CASSLGGDYEQFF.

As concerns this clone: Other DNA variants within this sample encode the same CDR3. This CDR3 is CAWSGGVTDTQYF. The CDR3 coding sequence is TGTGCCTGGAGCGGGGGTGTAACAGATACGCAGTATTTT. The chain uses TRBV30 and TRBJ2-3, with D perhaps matching TRBD2 (6 bases). This CDR3 is built from 13 residues. CDR1 and CDR2 (germline): GTSNPN, SVGIG (reference sequence). With 3 bases removed from V and 3 bases from J, the gap between germline ends came to 10 bases.

The gene calls are TRBV10-2 and TRBJ1-5, with 8 bases lining up with TRBD1. The V and J ends lost 0 bases and 1 base, in that order; junction bases with no gene match: 5. Looked up from germline, CDR1 is WSHSY and CDR2 is SAAADI. The CDR3 covers 17 residues. The CDR3 nucleotides read TGCGCCAGCAGTGAGTCCCGGACAGGGATGAGCAATCAGCCCCAGCATTTT. Translating it yields CASSESRTGMSNQPQHF.

Note on this clone: The sample holds other DNA sequences that translate to the same CDR3. The chain employs TRBV12-3 or TRBV12-4 and TRBJ2-7; the D is unclear. The length of the CDR3 is 13 residues. V was shortened by 3 bases and J by 0 bases, with 6 bases between the two germline ends. The CDR3 spells CASSLTRSYEQYF. Written as DNA, the CDR3 is TGTGCCAGCAGTTTGACTCGCTCCTACGAGCAGTACTTC.

This clone was seen only a few times. The V gene is TRBV4-2, the J gene TRBJ1-1, with a possible D match to TRBD1 (5 bases). V was pared by 3 bases and J by 2 bases, with 10 bases between. CDR1 and CDR2 from the germline V gene are LGHNA and YNFKEQ. The CDR3 covers 14 residues. The CDR3 region is CASSHTDRNTEAFF. CDR3 DNA: TGTGCCAGCAGCCATACCGACAGAAACACTGAAGCTTTCTTT.

This clone is a singleton in its sample. CDR3 coding DNA: TGTGCCAGCAGCGGGCGAGGCAATCAGCCCCAGCATTTT. Its translation: CASSGRGNQPQHF. This chain joins TRBV7-2 and TRBJ1-5; the D is unclear. V lost 5 bases to trimming and J lost 2 bases, with 7 bases between them. CDR1 and CDR2 (germline): SGHTA, FQGNSA. The CDR3 covers 13 residues.